Included here is one T cell receptor beta chain sequence, with context. This specimen comes from a study of blood T cell repertoires in COVID-19. Study overall: Acute and convalescent COVID-19 specimens originated in the United States, Italy and Spain.

Original methodology: Amplification of reference gene primers was used by the study to estimate nucleated cell counts. Libraries were prepared by immunoSEQ multiplex PCR; TCRdb keeps only in-frame clonotypes and omits some of them. The V and J calls and the clone size are those of that table, but D and trimming were determined from the DNA. The data contain nearly 300,000 clones, approximately 88% of them singletons. The CDR3 has 17 residues. The germline V gene encodes CDR1 SGHNT and CDR2 YYREEE (reference sequence). Trimming removed 1 base from V and 3 bases from J, with 17 bases in between. The V gene is TRBV5-4, the J gene TRBJ2-1; weak D call: TRBD1 (8 bases). The specimen sequenced was peripheral blood. This TCR came from a woman in her twenties or thirties who had recovered from COVID-19. CDR3 sequence reads: CASSLIQGGGYYNEQFF. Here the CDR3 DNA reads TGTGCCAGCAGCTTGATACAGGGGGGAGGGTACTACAATGAGCAGTTCTTC.